What follows is one T cell receptor beta chain and its context. Its matching antigen is unknown. The TEMRA cells underwent FACS enrichment, while the CD8+ and CD4+ T cells underwent negative isolation. This specimen comes from a study of CD8 T cells in Susac syndrome. Study conclusions and caveats: The study recognized that its TCR sequencing and HLA analysis covered a relatively small number of individuals.

A quantity of about 0.45 to 1 ug RNA underwent reverse transcription using random hexamers. Amplification of TCR beta CDR3 by immunoSEQ multiplex PCR spanned 54 Vbeta and 13 Jbeta. MiXCR, applied by TCRdb to the immunoSEQ multiplex PCR reads, yields one record per CDR3 protein. The sample lists 130,000 to 150,000 distinct CDR3 sequences; around 94% were seen once. Germline values: CDR1 DFQATT, CDR2 SNEGSKA (reference sequence). V shed 7 bases and J shed 1 base, with 14 bases lying between them. CDR3 size: 14 residues. J is TRBJ2-1 and V is TRBV20-1, with D possibly TRBD2 on 5 matching bases. This receptor was obtained from a human donor in good health. The source material was CD4+ T cells from PBMCs. The CDR3 spells CSGSSFGSYNEQFF. DNA of the CDR3: TGCAGTGGTTCTAGCTTCGGGTCCTACAATGAGCAGTTCTTC.